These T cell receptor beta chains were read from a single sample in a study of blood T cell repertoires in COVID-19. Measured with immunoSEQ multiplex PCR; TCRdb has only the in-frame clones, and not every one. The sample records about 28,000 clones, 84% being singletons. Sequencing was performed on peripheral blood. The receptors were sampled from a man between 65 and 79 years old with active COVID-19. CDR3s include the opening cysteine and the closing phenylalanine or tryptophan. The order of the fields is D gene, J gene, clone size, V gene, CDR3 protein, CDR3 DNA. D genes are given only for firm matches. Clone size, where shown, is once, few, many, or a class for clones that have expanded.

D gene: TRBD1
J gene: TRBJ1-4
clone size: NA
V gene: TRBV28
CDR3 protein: CASSSYLQGAVGEKLFF
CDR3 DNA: TGTGCCAGCAGTTCTTATCTTCAGGGGGCGGTAGGTGAAAAACTGTTTTTT

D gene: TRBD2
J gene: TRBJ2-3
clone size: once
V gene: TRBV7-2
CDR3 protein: CASSRRLAGSTDTQYF
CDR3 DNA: TGTGCCAGCAGCCGCCGACTAGCGGGGAGCACAGATACGCAGTATTTT

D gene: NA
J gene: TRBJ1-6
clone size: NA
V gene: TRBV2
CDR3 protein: CASSIDRGGSPLHF
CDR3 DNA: TGTGCCAGCAGTATCGACCGGGGGGGATCACCCCTCCACTTT

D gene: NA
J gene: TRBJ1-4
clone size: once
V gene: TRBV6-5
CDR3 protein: CASSPQGGKLFF
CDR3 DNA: TGTGCCAGCAGTCCTCAGGGTGGAAAACTGTTTTTT

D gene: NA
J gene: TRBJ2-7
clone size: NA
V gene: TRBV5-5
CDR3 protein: CASSLVVVSEQYF
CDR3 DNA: TGTGCCAGCAGCTTGGTAGTTGTCTCCGAGCAGTACTTC

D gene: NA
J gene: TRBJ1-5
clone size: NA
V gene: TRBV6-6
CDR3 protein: CASSYSADNQPQHF
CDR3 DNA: TGTGCCAGCAGTTACTCGGCGGACAATCAGCCCCAGCATTTT

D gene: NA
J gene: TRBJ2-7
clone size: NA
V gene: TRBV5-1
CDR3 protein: CASSLEPGVENEQYF
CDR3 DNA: TGCGCCAGCAGCTTGGAACCGGGGGTTGAGAACGAGCAGTACTTC

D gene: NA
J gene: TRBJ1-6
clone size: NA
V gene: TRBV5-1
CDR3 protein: CASSLDRGNSPLHF
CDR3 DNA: TGCGCCAGCAGCTTGGATCGGGGAAATTCACCCCTCCACTTT

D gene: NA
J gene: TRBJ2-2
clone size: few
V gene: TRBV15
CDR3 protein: CATSSQGITGELFF
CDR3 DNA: TGTGCCACCAGCAGCCAGGGTATCACCGGGGAGCTGTTTTTT

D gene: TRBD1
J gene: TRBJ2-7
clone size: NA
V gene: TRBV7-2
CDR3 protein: CASSLARTGGYEQYF
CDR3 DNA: TGTGCCAGCAGCTTAGCCCGGACAGGGGGCTATGAGCAGTACTTC

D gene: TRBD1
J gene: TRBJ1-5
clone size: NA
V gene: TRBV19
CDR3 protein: CASSITGQGLLNQPQHF
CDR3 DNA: TGTGCCAGTAGTATTACGGGACAGGGACTTCTCAATCAGCCCCAGCATTTT

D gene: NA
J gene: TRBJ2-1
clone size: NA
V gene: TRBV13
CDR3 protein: CASSLPSLNEQFF
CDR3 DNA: TGTGCCAGCAGCTTACCCTCCTTAAATGAGCAGTTCTTC

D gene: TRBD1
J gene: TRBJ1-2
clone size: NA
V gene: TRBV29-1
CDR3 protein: CSVERGTEKTNYGYTF
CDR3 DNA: TGCAGCGTTGAGAGGGGGACAGAAAAAACTAACTATGGCTACACCTTC

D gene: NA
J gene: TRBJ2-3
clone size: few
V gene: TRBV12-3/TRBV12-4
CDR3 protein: CASRRSTTDTQYF
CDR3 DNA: TGTGCCAGCAGACGGTCTACGACAGATACGCAGTATTTT

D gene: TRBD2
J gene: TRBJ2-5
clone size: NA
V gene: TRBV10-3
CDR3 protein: CAISDPVLAGGTETQYF
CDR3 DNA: TGTGCCATCAGTGACCCAGTCTTAGCGGGGGGGACGGAGACCCAGTACTTC

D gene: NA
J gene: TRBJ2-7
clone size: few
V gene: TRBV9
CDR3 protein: CASSPRDSPYEQYF
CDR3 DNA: TGTGCCAGCAGCCCGCGGGACAGCCCCTACGAGCAGTACTTC

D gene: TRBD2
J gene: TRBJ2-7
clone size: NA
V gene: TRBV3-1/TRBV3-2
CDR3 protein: CASSQASTGGGVSYEQYF
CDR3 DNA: TGTGCCAGCAGCCAAGCTAGTACGGGCGGGGGGGTATCCTACGAGCAGTACTTC

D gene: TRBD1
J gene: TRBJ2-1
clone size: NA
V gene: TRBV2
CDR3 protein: CASSGDRGRREQFF
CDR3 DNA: TGTGCCAGCAGTGGGGACAGGGGGCGACGGGAGCAGTTCTTC

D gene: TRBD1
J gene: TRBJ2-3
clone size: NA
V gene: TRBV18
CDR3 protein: CASSPRDRALFSTDTQYF
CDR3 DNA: TGTGCCAGCTCACCTCGGGACAGGGCCCTATTTAGCACAGATACGCAGTATTTT

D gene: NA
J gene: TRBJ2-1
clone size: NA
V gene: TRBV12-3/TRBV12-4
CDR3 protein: CASSFGDNEQFF
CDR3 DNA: TGTGCCAGCAGTTTCGGGGACAATGAGCAGTTCTTC

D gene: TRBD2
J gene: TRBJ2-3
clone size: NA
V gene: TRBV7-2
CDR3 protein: CASSLAGTSGGSDTQYF
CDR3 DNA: TGTGCCAGCAGCTTAGCGGGGACTAGCGGGGGATCAGATACGCAGTATTTT

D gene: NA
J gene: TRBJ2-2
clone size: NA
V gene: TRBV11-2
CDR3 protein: CASSPRANTGELFF
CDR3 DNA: TGTGCCAGCAGCCCTCGGGCGAACACCGGGGAGCTGTTTTTT

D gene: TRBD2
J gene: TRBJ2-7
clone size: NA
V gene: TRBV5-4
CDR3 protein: CASSLGGGPSVYEQYF
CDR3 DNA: TGTGCCAGCAGCTTGGGGGGGGGACCATCCGTCTACGAGCAGTACTTC

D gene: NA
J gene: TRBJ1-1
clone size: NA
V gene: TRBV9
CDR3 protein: CASSMGTTGEAFF
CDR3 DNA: TGTGCCAGCAGCATGGGGACAACAGGTGAAGCTTTCTTT

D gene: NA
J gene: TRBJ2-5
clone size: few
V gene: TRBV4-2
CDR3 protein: CASSQDGGRREETQYF
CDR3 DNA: TGTGCCAGCAGCCAAGATGGGGGCCGAAGGGAAGAGACCCAGTACTTC

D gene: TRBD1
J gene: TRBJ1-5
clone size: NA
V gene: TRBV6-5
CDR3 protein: CASSAGGQPQHF
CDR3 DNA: TGTGCCAGCAGCGCAGGGGGTCAGCCCCAGCATTTT

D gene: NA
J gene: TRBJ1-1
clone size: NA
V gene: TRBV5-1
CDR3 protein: CASSLVLGERAEAFF
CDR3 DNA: TGCGCCAGCAGCTTGGTGTTGGGTGAGAGGGCTGAAGCTTTCTTT

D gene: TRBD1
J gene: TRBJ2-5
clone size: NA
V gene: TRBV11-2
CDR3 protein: CASSLGQGRETQYF
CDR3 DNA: TGTGCCAGCAGCTTAGGACAGGGGCGGGAGACCCAGTACTTC

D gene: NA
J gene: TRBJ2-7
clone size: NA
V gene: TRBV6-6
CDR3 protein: CASSSLGHLYEQYF
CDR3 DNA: TGTGCCAGCAGTTCGTTGGGACACCTCTACGAGCAGTACTTC

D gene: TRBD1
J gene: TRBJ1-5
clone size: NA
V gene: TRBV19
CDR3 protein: CASRRGLGNQPQHF
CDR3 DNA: TGTGCCAGTAGGAGGGGGCTTGGCAATCAGCCCCAGCATTTT

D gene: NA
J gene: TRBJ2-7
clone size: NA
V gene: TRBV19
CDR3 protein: CASSPSSYEQYF
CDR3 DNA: TGTGCCAGTAGTCCGAGCTCCTACGAGCAGTACTTC

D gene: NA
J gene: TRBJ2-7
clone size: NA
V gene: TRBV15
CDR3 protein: CATSRDAMYEQYF
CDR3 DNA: TGTGCCACCAGCAGAGATGCGATGTACGAGCAGTACTTC

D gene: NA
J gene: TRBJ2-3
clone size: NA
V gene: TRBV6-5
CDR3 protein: CASSYRGSSTDTQYF
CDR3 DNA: TGTGCCAGCAGTTATAGGGGTTCCAGCACAGATACGCAGTATTTT